What follows are 29 T cell receptor beta chains derived from one specimen sequenced in a study of response to subunit inactivated influenza vaccine. TCRdb ran MiXCR on the RT-PCR reads and lists one entry per CDR3 protein. The sample lists around 570,000 distinct CDR3 sequences; 7.6% were seen once. The sample in question was PBMCs from blood, obtained about 23 months after vaccination. Receptor source: a man aged 50-75 years who received an inactivated influenza vaccine.

This clonotype was counted at least ten times. This chain joins TRBV10-2 and TRBJ1-5, with 7 bases aligning to TRBD1. Germline loops: CDR1 WSHSY, CDR2 SAAADI. CDR3 length equals 16 residues. Trimming at V came to 4 bases and at J to 2 bases, leaving 8 bases not matched to a gene. The CDR3 region has the DNA TGCGCCAGCAGTGGGTTGCTAGGACAGGGCAATCAGCCCCAGCATTTT. Translating gives CASSGLLGQGNQPQHF.

This clonotype was seen only a few times. The V gene is TRBV4-3, the J gene TRBJ2-7, with a tentative D call TRBD2 (5 bases). CDR1 is LGHNA and CDR2 is YSLEER in the germline V gene. The CDR3 has 16 residues. V lost 0 bases and J 4 bases, leaving 16 bases between the germline ends. CDR3 protein: CASSQDGPSHQYEQYF. The CDR3 DNA sequence: TGCGCCAGCAGCCAAGATGGGCCTAGCCATCAATACGAGCAGTACTTC.

The chain employs TRBV11-2 and TRBJ2-3, with D possibly matching TRBD1 (6 bases). The germline V gene encodes CDR1 SGHAT and CDR2 FQNNGV. V was pared by 5 bases and J by 8 bases, with 23 bases between. The CDR3 totals 16 residues. The CDR3: CASSLLQDSPGVTQYF. CDR3 bases: TGTGCCAGCAGCCTTCTTCAGGACAGCCCAGGAGTTACGCAGTATTTT.

The chain carries TRBV9 and TRBJ2-7; D gene uncertain. The CDR3 loop spans 12 amino acids. Trimming removed 7 bases from V and 6 bases from J, with 14 bases in between. CDR1 and CDR2 (germline): SGDLS, YYNGEE. The CDR3 region is CASANQGTEQYF. The CDR3 nucleotides are TGTGCCAGCGCTAATCAAGGCACCGAGCAGTACTTC.

Many counts were recorded for this clonotype. The chain links TRBV7-9 to TRBJ1-1; TRBD1 agrees at 7 bases. In germline, CDR1 is SEHNR, CDR2 FQNEAQ (reference sequence). CDR3 length: 14 amino acids. After removal of 1 base from V and 6 bases from J, the junction contained 5 bases not matched to a gene. The CDR3 reads CASSLETGSAEAFF. The CDR3, as DNA: TGTGCCAGCAGCTTAGAGACAGGGTCCGCTGAAGCTTTCTTT.

The chain uses TRBV28 and TRBJ1-1; D is unclear. Germline V gene sequence: CDR1 MDHEN, CDR2 SYDVKM. This CDR3 contains 10 residues. Trimming left V 6 bases short and J 5 bases short, with 4 bases between. The CDR3 sequence is CASRATEAFF. In nucleotides, the CDR3 is TGTGCCAGCAGGGCTACTGAAGCTTTCTTT.

V and J are TRBV27 and TRBJ2-2; D might be TRBD1 (5 bases). CDR3 length: 15 residues. The V gene lost 7 bases and the J gene lost 1 base, with 13 bases spanning the gap. Per the germline V gene, CDR1 is MNHEY and CDR2 is SMNVEV (reference sequence). The CDR3 is CASKSSTGNTGELFF. The DNA of the CDR3 is TGTGCCAGCAAATCCTCAACAGGGAACACCGGGGAGCTGTTTTTT.

This clonotype was observed at least ten times. V gene TRBV7-2 combines with J gene TRBJ2-3; tentatively, D is TRBD2 (7 bases). V was shortened by 7 bases and J by 5 bases, with 19 bases between the two germline ends. The germline gives CDR1 SGHTA, CDR2 FQGNSA. This CDR3 spans 15 amino acids. The CDR3 coding sequence is TGTGCCAGCACCCAGAGGTGGGGGGGCGTAGATACGCAGTATTTT. This encodes CASTQRWGGVDTQYF.

This clonotype has only a few counts. V and J are TRBV6-2 or TRBV6-3 and TRBJ2-1, with 8 bases fitting TRBD2. Unmatched junction bases numbered 2, after V lost 0 bases and J lost 4 bases. Germline V gene sequence: CDR1 MNHEY, CDR2 SVGEGT. The CDR3 has 15 amino acids. In DNA form, the CDR3 reads TGTGCCAGCAGTTACTCTAGCGGGATTTACAATGAGCAGTTCTTC. Its translation is CASSYSSGIYNEQFF.

The sample holds many counts of this clonotype. The genes are TRBV5-1 and TRBJ1-1; D gene unclear. Germline V gives CDR1 SGHRS, CDR2 YFSETQ. V was trimmed by 1 base and J by 6 bases, leaving 10 bases between them. CDR3 length: 13 amino acids. The CDR3 DNA reads as TGCGCCAGCAGCTTGCAGGACGGGGCTGAAGCTTTCTTT. It is translated as CASSLQDGAEAFF.

The chain joins TRBV15 to TRBJ1-2; D is ambiguous. Trimming stripped 0 bases from V and 3 bases from J, with 11 bases between. This CDR3 is 15 amino acids long. Germline V gives CDR1 LNHNV, CDR2 YYDKDF (reference sequence). The CDR3 spells CATSREQPRDYGYTF. The CDR3 DNA reads TGTGCCACCAGCAGAGAACAGCCTAGGGACTATGGCTACACCTTC.

This clonotype was counted many times. The genes are TRBV5-1 and TRBJ2-7, with a weak D call TRBD1 (6 bases). Germline CDR1 reads SGHRS; CDR2 reads YFSETQ. Trimming removed 4 bases from V and 3 bases from J, with 17 bases in between. This CDR3 has 15 amino acids. The CDR3 is CASSKGGTELYEQYF. The CDR3 DNA is TGCGCCAGCAGCAAAGGGGGTACAGAACTCTACGAGCAGTACTTC. Full variable domain (missing parts from reference TRBV5-1 and TRBJ2-7): KAGVTQTPRYLIKTRGQQVTLSCSPISGHRSVSWYQQTPGQGLQFLFEYFSETQRNKGNFPGRFSGRQFSNSRSEMNVSTLELGDSALYLCASSKGGTELYEQYFGPGTRLTVT.

The chain has TRBV10-3 and TRBJ2-7, with TRBD1 matching over 7 bases. After removal of 8 bases from V and 11 bases from J, the junction contained 9 bases not matched to a gene. CDR1 and CDR2 (germline): ENHRY, SYGVKD. CDR3 size: 11 residues. The CDR3 spells CAISDRDSEYF. DNA for the CDR3: TGTGCCATCTCGGACCGGGACAGCGAGTACTTC.

This clonotype was observed at least ten times. The chain joins TRBV6-2 or TRBV6-3 to TRBJ2-2; possibly TRBD1 for D (6 bases). Germline V CDR1 and CDR2: MNHEY, SVGEGT. Trimming removed 6 bases at V and 3 bases at J, with 11 bases between. The CDR3 spans 14 residues. In nucleotides, the CDR3 is TGTGCCAGCAGGCCAGGACAGTACACCGGGGAGCTGTTTTTT. Its protein product is CASRPGQYTGELFF.

The chain recombines TRBV20-1 with TRBJ2-3, with a possible D match to TRBD2 (6 bases). The V end was cut by 4 bases, the J end by 2 bases, with 10 bases between. Germline V CDR1 and CDR2: DFQATT, SNEGSKA (reference sequence). This CDR3 contains 13 residues. The CDR3 spells CSATGLFTDTQYF. The CDR3 DNA is TGCAGTGCTACGGGACTGTTCACAGATACGCAGTATTTT.

V and J are TRBV7-2 and TRBJ2-2, with D tentatively TRBD1 or TRBD2 (5 bases each). The CDR3 is 15 amino acids. V was trimmed by 1 base and J by 7 bases, leaving 13 bases between them. Germline V gene data show CDR1 as SGHTA and CDR2 as FQGNSA. The CDR3 protein is CASSLGSGAHGELFF. DNA of the CDR3: TGTGCCAGCAGCTTAGGATCCGGGGCCCACGGGGAGCTGTTTTTT.

This chain joins TRBV29-1 and TRBJ2-1; 11 bases match TRBD2. Germline loops: CDR1 SQVTM, CDR2 ANQGSEA. V shed 6 bases and J 5 bases; nucleotides not matched to a gene: 6. The CDR3 is 14 amino acids. The CDR3 nucleotides are TGCAGCGTAATACTAGCGGGAGTTGACAATGAGCAGTTCTTC. Translating gives CSVILAGVDNEQFF.

This clonotype was seen more than once but under ten times. This chain links TRBV20-1 with TRBJ2-2, with D maybe TRBD1 (6 bases). Germline V gene sequence: CDR1 DFQATT, CDR2 SNEGSKA (reference sequence). This CDR3 comprises 14 residues. V lost 6 bases and J lost 4, with 15 bases in between. DNA of the CDR3: TGCAGTGCCATAAGTGGGGGCTCCACCGGGGAGCTGTTTTTT. Translation: CSAISGGSTGELFF.

J is TRBJ2-5 and V is TRBV24-1; 8 bases agree with TRBD1. In germline, CDR1 is KGHDR, CDR2 SFDVKD. V shed 4 bases and J 4 bases; nucleotides not matched to a gene: 7. This CDR3 region has 15 residues. CDR3 sequence reads: CATSDYGQGLETQYF. The CDR3 coding sequence is TGTGCCACCAGTGACTACGGACAGGGTCTAGAGACCCAGTACTTC.

This clonotype was seen only a few times. The chain carries TRBV4-3 and TRBJ2-2, with D possibly TRBD2 on 6 matching bases. The CDR3 spans 16 residues. V was shortened by 0 bases and J by 4 bases, with 12 bases between the two germline ends. CDR1 is LGHNA, CDR2 YSLEER, per germline. For the CDR3, the DNA is TGCGCCAGCAGCCAAGATGAGGGAGGAGGCACCGGGGAGCTGTTTTTT. Amino acids: CASSQDEGGGTGELFF.

The chain carries TRBV5-1 and TRBJ2-5; D could derive from TRBD1 or TRBD2 (5 bases each). Trimming removed 3 bases at V and 3 bases at J, with 12 bases between. The germline V gene encodes CDR1 SGHRS and CDR2 YFSETQ. This CDR3 spans 14 amino acids. As DNA, the CDR3 is TGCGCCAGCAGCTACACCGGGGCGAAAGAGACCCAGTACTTC. Protein sequence: CASSYTGAKETQYF.

The CDR3 DNA reads as TGCAGTGCTAGAGATGGTGGCTACACCTTC. Protein: CSARDGGYTF. The gene calls are TRBV20-1 and TRBJ1-2; D not certain. Germline values: CDR1 DFQATT, CDR2 SNEGSKA (reference sequence). The CDR3 consists of 10 residues. V was clipped by 0 bases and J by 7 bases, with 3 bases between them.

In its sample, this clonotype was seen a few times. The rearrangement uses TRBV20-1 and TRBJ2-7; a possible D gene is TRBD1 (6 bases). The V end was cut by 1 base, the J end by 2 bases, with 9 bases between. The CDR3 has 13 residues. Germline V gives CDR1 DFQATT, CDR2 SNEGSKA (reference sequence). DNA for the CDR3: TGCAGTGCTAGAGGGGGACAAGCCTACGAGCAGTACTTC. This encodes CSARGGQAYEQYF.

This clonotype has only a few counts. The chain employs TRBV12-3 or TRBV12-4 and TRBJ2-3; D is undetermined. The CDR3 is made up of 18 amino acids. Trimming stripped 3 bases from V and 2 bases from J, with 21 bases between. CDR3 coding DNA: TGTGCCAGCAGTTTCAGTGGGCAGCGAAGACAATACACAGATACGCAGTATTTT. It is translated as CASSFSGQRRQYTDTQYF.

In this sample, this clonotype turned up many times. The chain couples TRBV5-5 to TRBJ2-1; TRBD2 agrees at 7 bases. V lost 4 bases to trimming and J lost 7 bases; unmatched junction nucleotides: 8. Looked up from germline, CDR1 is SGHKS and CDR2 is YYEKEE (reference sequence). The length of the CDR3 is 14 residues. As DNA, the CDR3 is TGTGCCAGCAGCGGGGACTATAGGGGTAATGAGCAGTTCTTC. It is translated as CASSGDYRGNEQFF. Based on the CDR3 plus reference TRBV5-5 and TRBJ2-1, the full variable domain is DAGVTQSPTHLIKTRGQQVTLRCSPISGHKSVSWYQQVLGQGPQFIFQYYEKEERGRGNFPDRFSARQFPNYSSELNVNALLLGDSALYLCASSGDYRGNEQFFGPGTRLTVL.

This clonotype was seen repeatedly, ten times or more. The chain is built from TRBV4-3 and TRBJ2-6; no clear D. Trimming removed 0 bases at V and 0 bases at J, with 12 bases between. Germline CDR1 is LGHNA and CDR2 is YSLEER. The CDR3 contains 18 residues. CDR3: CASSQDINSVSGANVLTF. In nucleotides, the CDR3 is TGCGCCAGCAGCCAAGATATTAACAGCGTCTCTGGGGCCAACGTCCTGACTTTC.

The CDR3 DNA reads as TGTGCCAGCAAGACTAGCGGGGCCATAACCTACGAGCAGTACTTC. It yields the protein CASKTSGAITYEQYF. The V gene is TRBV2, the J gene TRBJ2-7; TRBD2 matches 11 bases. Per germline, CDR1 SNHLY and CDR2 FYNNEI. V was clipped by 7 bases and J by 2 bases; unmatched bases: 7. The CDR3 consists of 15 residues.

This clonotype appeared many times. The chain links TRBV12-3 or TRBV12-4 to TRBJ2-7, with 11 nucleotides matching TRBD2. The CDR3 is 18 amino acids. Trimming removed 5 bases from V and 4 bases from J; junction bases left unmatched: 16. In nucleotides, the CDR3 is TGTGCCAGCAGTCGGACTAGCGGGTACCGACCGCCCCTTTACGAGCAGTACTTC. It specifies CASSRTSGYRPPLYEQYF.

A few counts support this clonotype. The chain is built from TRBV5-6 and TRBJ2-1, with D possibly matching TRBD2 (5 bases). Germline lookup yields CDR1 SGHDT and CDR2 YYEEEE. Trimming shortened V by 3 bases and J by 0 bases, and 19 bases separated the two germline ends. The CDR3 covers 18 residues. CDR3 bases: TGTGCCAGCAGCTCCCCCCGGGGTCGCGCTAGCTCCTACAATGAGCAGTTCTTC. Its protein product is CASSSPRGRASSYNEQFF. The full variable domain, with the rest looked up from reference TRBV5-6 and TRBJ2-1, is DAGVTQSPTHLIKTRGQQVTLRCSPKSGHDTVSWYQQALGQGPQFIFQYYEEEERQRGNFPDRFSGHQFPNYSSELNVNALLLGDSALYLCASSSPRGRASSYNEQFFGPGTRLTVL.